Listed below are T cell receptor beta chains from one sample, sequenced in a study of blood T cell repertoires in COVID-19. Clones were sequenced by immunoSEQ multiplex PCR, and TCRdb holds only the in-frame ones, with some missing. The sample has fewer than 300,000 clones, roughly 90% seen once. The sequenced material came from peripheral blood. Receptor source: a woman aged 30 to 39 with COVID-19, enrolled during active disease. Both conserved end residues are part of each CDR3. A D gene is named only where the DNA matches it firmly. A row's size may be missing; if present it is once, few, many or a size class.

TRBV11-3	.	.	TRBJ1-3	CASSLGGNSGNTIYF	TGTGCCAGCAGCTTAGGCGGCAACTCTGGAAACACCATATATTTT
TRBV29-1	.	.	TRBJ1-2	CSVEDTGPSNYGYTF	TGCAGCGTTGAGGATACAGGGCCTTCTAACTATGGCTACACCTTC
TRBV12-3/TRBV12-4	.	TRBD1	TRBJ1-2	CASSRQGRGYTF	TGTGCCAGCAGCCGACAGGGTCGCGGCTACACCTTC
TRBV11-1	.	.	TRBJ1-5	CASSLDSGDQPQHF	TGTGCCAGCAGCTTAGATTCCGGTGATCAGCCCCAGCATTTT
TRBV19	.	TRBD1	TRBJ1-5	CASSEGQLSNQPQHF	TGTGCCAGTAGTGAGGGACAGTTAAGCAATCAGCCCCAGCATTTT
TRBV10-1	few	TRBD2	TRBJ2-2	CASAPVSSGSFTGELFF	TGCGCCAGTGCTCCCGTATCTAGCGGGAGTTTCACCGGGGAGCTGTTTTTT
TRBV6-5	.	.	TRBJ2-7	CASSYGGTESEQYF	TGTGCCAGCAGTTACGGAGGGACGGAAAGCGAGCAGTACTTC
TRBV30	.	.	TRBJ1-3	CAFRGAGNTIYF	TGTGCCTTCAGGGGCGCGGGAAACACCATATATTTT
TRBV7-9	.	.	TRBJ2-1	CASSQEGSSYNEQFF	TGTGCCAGCAGCCAGGAGGGGAGCTCCTACAATGAGCAGTTCTTC
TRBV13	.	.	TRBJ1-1	CASSLRTENTEAFF	TGTGCCAGCAGCCTCCGGACAGAGAACACTGAAGCTTTCTTT
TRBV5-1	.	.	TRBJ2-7	CASSLTGPSYEQYF	TGCGCCAGCAGCTTAACAGGTCCTTCCTACGAGCAGTACTTC
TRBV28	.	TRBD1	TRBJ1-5	CASSSTGVRKPQHF	TGTGCCAGCAGTTCGACAGGGGTTCGGAAGCCCCAGCATTTT
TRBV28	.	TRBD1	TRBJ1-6	CASSAGTGVVSPLHF	TGTGCCAGCAGTGCCGGGACAGGGGTCGTTTCACCCCTCCACTTT
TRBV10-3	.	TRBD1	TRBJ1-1	CAISEAGQGGNTEAFF	TGTGCCATCAGTGAGGCGGGACAGGGGGGGAACACTGAAGCTTTCTTT
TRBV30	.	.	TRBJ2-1	CASRGGSLGDNEQFF	TGTGCCTCCCGGGGTGGCTCTCTGGGTGACAATGAGCAGTTCTTC
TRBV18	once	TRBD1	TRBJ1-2	CASSPRTGGYGYTF	TGTGCCAGCTCACCAAGAACAGGGGGCTATGGCTACACCTTC
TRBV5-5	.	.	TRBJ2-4	CASSPWEVAKNIQYF	TGTGCCAGCAGCCCCTGGGAGGTAGCCAAAAACATTCAGTACTTC
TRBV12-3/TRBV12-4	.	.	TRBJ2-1	CASNIPASEQFF	TGTGCCAGCAATATACCCGCCAGTGAGCAGTTCTTC
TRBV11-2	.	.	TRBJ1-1	CASSLNGPGGTEAFF	TGTGCCAGCAGCTTAAATGGGCCGGGAGGGACTGAAGCTTTCTTT
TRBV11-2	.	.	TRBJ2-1	CASSLDRGGFNEQFF	TGTGCCAGCAGCTTAGATCGAGGGGGATTCAATGAGCAGTTCTTC
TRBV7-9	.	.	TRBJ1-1	CASSYGGGEAFF	TGTGCCAGCAGCTACGGCGGGGGGGAAGCTTTCTTT
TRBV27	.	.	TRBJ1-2	CASSYTRDGGFYGYTF	TGTGCCAGCAGTTATACCCGGGACGGGGGATTCTATGGCTACACCTTC
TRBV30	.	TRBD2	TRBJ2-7	CAWRKLAGEQYF	TGTGCCTGGAGGAAGCTAGCGGGTGAGCAGTACTTC
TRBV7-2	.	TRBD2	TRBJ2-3	CASSLPVLAGSDTQYF	TGTGCCAGCAGCTTACCAGTTCTAGCGGGATCAGATACGCAGTATTTT
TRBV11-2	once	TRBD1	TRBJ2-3	CASSLVGTGSPDTQYF	TGTGCCAGCAGCTTAGTTGGGACAGGGTCCCCAGATACGCAGTATTTT
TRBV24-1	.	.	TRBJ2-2	CATSDLRQGRAGELFF	TGTGCCACCAGTGATTTGCGGCAGGGTCGGGCCGGGGAGCTGTTTTTT
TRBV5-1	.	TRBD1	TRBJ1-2	CASSLRQGADYGYTF	TGCGCCAGCAGCTTACGACAGGGAGCGGACTATGGCTACACCTTC
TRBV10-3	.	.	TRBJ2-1	CAISGQENYNEQFF	TGTGCCATCAGTGGACAGGAAAACTACAATGAGCAGTTCTTC
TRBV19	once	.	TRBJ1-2	CASSIEGGKDYGYTF	TGTGCCAGTAGTATCGAGGGAGGAAAGGACTATGGCTACACCTTC
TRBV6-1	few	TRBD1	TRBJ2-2	CASSEGQGGTGELFF	TGTGCCAGCAGTGAAGGACAGGGGGGCACCGGGGAGCTGTTTTTT
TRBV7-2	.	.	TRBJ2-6	CASSQQGSGANVLTF	TGTGCCAGCAGCCAGCAGGGCTCTGGGGCCAACGTCCTGACTTTC
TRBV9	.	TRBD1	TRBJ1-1	CASSAGQGVNTEAFF	TGTGCCAGCAGCGCAGGACAGGGGGTGAACACTGAAGCTTTCTTT
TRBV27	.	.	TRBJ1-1	CASGLSKGFWENTEAFF	TGTGCCAGCGGGTTATCGAAGGGGTTTTGGGAGAACACTGAAGCTTTCTTT
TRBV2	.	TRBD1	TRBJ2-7	CASSLQGAAGYEQYF	TGTGCCAGCAGTCTACAGGGGGCTGCAGGCTACGAGCAGTACTTC
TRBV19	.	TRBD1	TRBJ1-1	CASSIVRDRGEGTEAFF	TGTGCCAGTAGTATAGTCCGGGACAGGGGTGAGGGCACTGAAGCTTTCTTT
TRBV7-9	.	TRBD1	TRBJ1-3	CASSLGRQGTGGNTIYF	TGTGCCAGCAGCTTAGGAAGACAGGGGACGGGTGGAAACACCATATATTTT
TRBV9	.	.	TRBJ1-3	CASSGRVNSGNTIYF	TGTGCCAGCAGCGGCAGGGTTAACTCTGGAAACACCATATATTTT
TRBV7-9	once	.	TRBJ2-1	CALRSSYNEQFF	TGTGCCCTTCGGAGCTCCTACAATGAGCAGTTCTTC
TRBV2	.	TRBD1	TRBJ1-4	CASRTGRTNEKLFF	TGTGCCAGCAGGACAGGGAGGACTAATGAAAAACTGTTTTTT
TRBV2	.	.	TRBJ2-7	CASSPESSSYEQYF	TGTGCCAGCAGCCCCGAGAGTAGCTCCTACGAGCAGTACTTC
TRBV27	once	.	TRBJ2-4	CASSWGGPSKNIQYF	TGTGCCAGCAGTTGGGGGGGGCCTTCCAAAAACATTCAGTACTTC
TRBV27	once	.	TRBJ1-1	CASSIRHDGNTEAFF	TGTGCCAGCAGTATCCGACATGATGGAAACACTGAAGCTTTCTTT
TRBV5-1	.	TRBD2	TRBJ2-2	CASKTSESLNTGELFF	TGCGCCAGTAAGACTAGCGAGAGCTTAAACACCGGGGAGCTGTTTTTT
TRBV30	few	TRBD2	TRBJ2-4	CAWGRLAGDLLSLAKNIQYF	TGTGCCTGGGGGCGACTAGCGGGAGACCTACTTAGCCTAGCCAAAAACATTCAGTACTTC
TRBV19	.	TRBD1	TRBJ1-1	CASSIGQGAGWYTEAFF	TGTGCCAGTAGTATCGGCCAGGGGGCGGGATGGTACACTGAAGCTTTCTTT
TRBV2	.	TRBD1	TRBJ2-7	CASRPGQLTEQYF	TGTGCCAGCAGGCCGGGACAGTTAACCGAGCAGTACTTC
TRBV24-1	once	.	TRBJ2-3	CATSDPSLQGSTDTQYF	TGTGCCACCAGTGATCCGTCCCTACAGGGAAGCACAGATACGCAGTATTTT
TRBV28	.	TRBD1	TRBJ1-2	CASSSGGADYGYTF	TGTGCCAGCAGCTCAGGGGGCGCGGACTATGGCTACACCTTC
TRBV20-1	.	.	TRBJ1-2	CSALGSYGYTF	TGCAGTGCCTTGGGCAGCTATGGCTACACCTTC
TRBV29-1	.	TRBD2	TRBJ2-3	CSVAGTSGVTDTQYF	TGCAGCGTTGCCGGGACTAGCGGGGTCACAGATACGCAGTATTTT
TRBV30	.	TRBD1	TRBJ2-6	CAWSVPFWTGDFGANVLTF	TGTGCCTGGAGTGTCCCGTTTTGGACAGGGGATTTTGGGGCCAACGTCCTGACTTTC
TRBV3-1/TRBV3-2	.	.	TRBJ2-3	CASSQTKSNYGTDTQYF	TGTGCCAGCAGCCAAACTAAGTCGAACTACGGCACAGATACGCAGTATTTT